One and the same sample provided the 10 T cell receptor beta chains below, sequenced in a study of cytomegalovirus exposure and HLA in healthy donors. Primers: 60 Vbeta forward and 13 Jbeta reverse. TCRdb keeps only in-frame clones here, not all; method: immunoSEQ multiplex PCR. This sample has 150,000 to 200,000 clones, with just over 75% found just once. Sequenced sample: PBMCs. The receptors shown here come from a woman in her 30s in good health and CMV-seropositive.

This clone was seen only a few times. The chain links TRBV10-3 to TRBJ2-7; TRBD2 aligns across 11 bases. Losses at the gene ends were 5 bases for V and 4 bases for J; bases not matched to a gene: 7. Germline values: CDR1 ENHRY, CDR2 SYGVKD. The CDR3 spans 15 residues. This chain's CDR3 is CAISTPGTSGYEQYF. The DNA for the CDR3 is TGTGCCATCAGTACACCCGGGACTAGCGGATACGAGCAGTACTTC.

This chain uses TRBV12-5 with TRBJ2-3; TRBD1 matches 9 bases. Germline values: CDR1 LGHNT, CDR2 FRNRAP. The CDR3 runs 16 residues. With 5 bases clipped from V and 1 base from J, the junction kept 7 bases outside the gene matches. Here the CDR3 reads CASGPDRGVGTDTQYF. CDR3 coding DNA: TGTGCTAGTGGTCCGGACAGGGGAGTGGGCACAGATACGCAGTATTTT.

The chain couples TRBV7-9 to TRBJ1-2; D unclear. This CDR3 spans 13 amino acids. Trimming removed 5 bases at V and 5 bases at J, with 12 bases between. Per germline, CDR1 SEHNR and CDR2 FQNEAQ (reference sequence). CDR3 sequence (DNA): TGTGCCAGCAGCCTCGGTTACGGTTATGGCTACACCTTC. Its translation: CASSLGYGYGYTF. The full variable domain, in which reference TRBV7-9 and TRBJ1-2 provide the parts outside the CDR3, is DTGVSQNPRHKITKRGQNVTFRCDPISEHNRLYWYRQTLGQGPEFLTYFQNEAQLEKSRLLSDRFSAERPKGSFSTLEIQRTEQGDSAMYLCASSLGYGYGYTFGSGTRLTVV.

The chain has TRBV11-3 and TRBJ2-5, with 14 bases fitting TRBD2. CDR3 length equals 15 residues. V gave up 8 bases and J gave up 4 bases; unmatched junction bases: 6. The germline CDR1 and CDR2 sequences are SGHNT and YENEEA. Written as DNA, the CDR3 is TGTGCCAGCCGATGGGGACTAGCGGGGGCAGAGACCCAGTACTTC. Amino acids: CASRWGLAGAETQYF.

The rearrangement uses TRBV28 and TRBJ1-2; D call uncertain. Trimming pared 5 bases from V and 5 bases from J, leaving 9 bases between. The CDR3 length is 12 residues. Germline CDR1 reads MDHEN; CDR2 reads SYDVKM. The CDR3 is CASSRASYGYTF. CDR3 DNA sequence: TGTGCCAGCAGTCGAGCGTCGTATGGCTACACCTTC.

A few counts support this clone. The chain combines TRBV6-1 with TRBJ1-1; D is undetermined. From germline, CDR1 is MNHNS and CDR2 SASEGT. Trimming pared 6 bases from V and 3 bases from J, leaving 14 bases between. This CDR3 spans 14 amino acids. The CDR3 nucleotides read TGTGCCAGCAGACACCCAACCGGGTACACTGAAGCTTTCTTT. As protein: CASRHPTGYTEAFF.

This clone has only a few counts. The V and J genes are TRBV25-1 and TRBJ1-2; a possible D gene is TRBD1 (6 bases). Germline V gene sequence: CDR1 MGHDK, CDR2 SYGVNS. The germline V and J ends were trimmed by 4 bases and 4 bases, with 13 bases remaining between them. The CDR3 totals 14 residues. CDR3 bases: TGTGCCAGCAGTGCCGGGGGGCGCGTCTATGGCTACACCTTC. Translated: CASSAGGRVYGYTF.

V usage is TRBV2 and J usage is TRBJ2-7; D gene uncertain. The CDR3 spans 13 residues. The V end lost 6 bases, the J end lost 2 bases, and 11 bases lay between the germline ends. Germline V gene sequence: CDR1 SNHLY, CDR2 FYNNEI. CDR3 nucleotide sequence: TGTGCCAGCAGCCCTGACACCACCTACGAGCAGTACTTC. Its translation: CASSPDTTYEQYF.

The chain uses TRBV9 and TRBJ2-3; TRBD2 matches at 10 bases. Germline V gene data show CDR1 as SGDLS and CDR2 as YYNGEE. The CDR3 runs 14 residues. Germline trimming cut 7 bases from V and 3 bases from J; bases unmatched to any gene: 5. The CDR3 spells CASASGRVTDTQYF. CDR3 nucleotides: TGTGCCAGCGCTAGCGGGAGAGTGACAGATACGCAGTATTTT.

The CDR3, as DNA: TGTGCCAGCAGCCAAGACAAGGGACAGGAGAACACTGAAGCTTTCTTT. Protein: CASSQDKGQENTEAFF. The genes are TRBV4-2 and TRBJ1-1; 8 bases are a match to TRBD1. Per the germline V gene, CDR1 is LGHNA and CDR2 is YNFKEQ. This CDR3 has 16 amino acids. The J segment lost 1 base and the V segment lost 0 bases, leaving 4 bases of the junction unmatched.